The 8 T cell receptor beta chains given below trace back to one sample, sequenced in a study of blood T cell repertoires in COVID-19. The repertoire was sequenced with immunoSEQ multiplex PCR; TCRdb's copy has only in-frame clones and lacks some. The sample lists about 170,000 clones, about 87% occurring once. Material: peripheral blood. The receptors derive from a woman in her 50s with acute or convalescent COVID-19.

J is TRBJ2-3 and V is TRBV5-8, with 7 bases aligning to TRBD1. The CDR3 has 13 residues. The ends lost 7 bases at V and 7 bases at J; junction bases unmatched: 9. The V gene's germline CDR1 is SGHTS and CDR2 YDEGEE. The DNA for the CDR3 is TGTGCCAGCCGCCGACAGGGCTTACATACGCAGTATTTT. Residues: CASRRQGLHTQYF.

This clone has more than one count but fewer than ten. The chain recombines TRBV15 with TRBJ1-3; tentative D call: TRBD1 (5 bases). Germline loops: CDR1 LNHNV, CDR2 YYDKDF (reference sequence). CDR3 size: 16 residues. The ends were cut back, 6 bases at V and 0 bases at J, with 15 bases in the middle. The CDR3: CATRRGPDYSGNTIYF. The CDR3 nucleotides read TGTGCCACCAGGCGGGGACCGGACTACTCTGGAAACACCATATATTTT.

This clone was seen once. This rearrangement joins TRBV19 to TRBJ1-2; the D gene is possibly TRBD1 (5 bases). CDR3 length: 14 amino acids. V gave up 2 bases and J gave up 8 bases, with 15 bases separating them. CDR1 and CDR2 (germline): LNHDA, SQIVND (reference sequence). Here the CDR3 reads CASSIMGTAGGYTF. CDR3 DNA: TGTGCCAGTAGTATAATGGGGACCGCGGGAGGCTACACCTTC.

The J gene is TRBJ1-5, the V gene TRBV6-6; 8 nucleotides match TRBD1. Germline assignment: CDR1 MNHNY and CDR2 SVGAGI (reference sequence). Losses at the gene ends were 5 bases for V and 2 bases for J; bases not matched to a gene: 5. This CDR3 is built from 15 residues. CDR3 sequence: CASSGQGGGNQPQHF. In DNA, the CDR3 is TGTGCCAGCAGTGGACAGGGTGGCGGCAATCAGCCCCAGCATTTT.

The rearrangement links TRBV10-3 to TRBJ1-1, with a tentative D call TRBD1 (5 bases). The CDR3 has 12 residues. Germline V gene data show CDR1 as ENHRY and CDR2 as SYGVKD. Between the trimmed V and J ends, which lost 10 bases and 6 bases, there was a span of 15 bases. The CDR3 nucleotides read TGTGCCACTTACACTGGGGCTTCTGAAGCTTTCTTT. Translating it yields CATYTGASEAFF.

This clone was found once. The J gene is TRBJ2-3, the V gene TRBV11-3, with D perhaps matching TRBD1 (7 bases). From germline, CDR1 is SGHNT and CDR2 YENEEA. The ends were cut back, 4 bases at V and 4 bases at J, with 21 bases in the middle. The CDR3 contains 17 residues. CDR3 coding DNA: TGTGCCAGCAGCTCTTTAGGGGGCCTAGCGATCGCAGATACGCAGTATTTT. Translation gives CASSSLGGLAIADTQYF.

V and J are TRBV18 and TRBJ1-5; no definite D call. This CDR3 spans 12 amino acids. CDR1 and CDR2 from the germline V gene are KGHSH and LQKENI. Trimming cost V 5 bases and J 9 bases, with 11 bases left between them. The CDR3 bases are TGTGCCAGCTCAACCCAGACTTCGCCCCAGCATTTT. Its translation: CASSTQTSPQHF. The variable domain in full, with the rest retrieved from reference TRBV18 and TRBJ1-5, is NAGVMQNPRHLVRRRGQEARLRCSPMKGHSHVYWYRQLPEEGLKFMVYLQKENIIDESGMPKERFSAEFPKEGPSILRIQQVVRGDSAAYFCASSTQTSPQHFGDGTRLSIL.

The V gene is TRBV5-6, the J gene TRBJ2-7; the match to TRBD2 covers 14 bases. V trimming: 4 bases; J trimming: 4 bases; junction bases outside the gene matches: 7. This CDR3 is built from 16 residues. Germline CDR1 and CDR2: SGHDT and YYEEEE. The CDR3 sequence is CASSAGTSGRLYEQYF. The CDR3 nucleotides read TGTGCCAGCAGCGCTGGGACTAGCGGGAGACTATACGAGCAGTACTTC.